Listed below are T cell receptor beta chains from one sample, sequenced in a study of long-term antiretroviral therapy in people with HIV. TCRdb's copy holds only in-frame clones and misses some; the assay was immunoSEQ multiplex PCR. The profile shows about 43,000 clones, approximately 86% of them singletons. This sample comprised unsorted PBMCs, obtained 0.1 years before starting antiretroviral therapy. The source of these receptors is a woman aged 50 to 60 with HIV. The CDR3 runs from the conserved cysteine through the conserved F or W. D genes are given only for firm matches. Not all rows give a size; the values are once, few, many and, for expanded clones, a class.

V gene	D gene	J gene	CDR3 length	clone size	CDR3 DNA	CDR3 protein
TRBV9	.	TRBJ2-3	15	.	TGTGCCAGCACCCGAACTCCCAGCTTCACAGATACGCAGTATTTT	CASTRTPSFTDTQYF
TRBV19	.	TRBJ2-7	15	.	TGTGCCAGTAGTGCGACAGGACCCAGCTCCTACGAGCAGTACTTC	CASSATGPSSYEQYF
TRBV13	.	TRBJ2-3	15	.	TGTGCCAGCAGCCGCGACGGGGCGAGCACAGATACGCAGTATTTT	CASSRDGASTDTQYF
TRBV6-1	.	TRBJ1-1	11	.	TGTGCCATCTTTGCGGACACTGAAGCTTTCTTT	CAIFADTEAFF
TRBV27	.	TRBJ2-5	14	.	TGTGCCAGCAGTCCGATTTCAAGCGGAGAGACCCAGTACTTC	CASSPISSGETQYF
TRBV12-2	.	TRBJ1-4	17	few	TGTGCAAGTCGCACCCACAGGGATCCTGCAACTAATGAAAAACTGTTTTTT	CASRTHRDPATNEKLFF
TRBV4-3	.	TRBJ2-3	15	.	TGCGCCAGCAGCCAAGATCAGGGAGGCACAGATACGCAGTATTTT	CASSQDQGGTDTQYF
TRBV5-1	.	TRBJ2-1	14	once	TGCGCCAGCAACCCGGGTTCACCCCACAATGAGCAGTTCTTC	CASNPGSPHNEQFF
TRBV7-3	.	TRBJ2-1	12	.	TGTGCCAGCACCTTACGGGAAGGTGAGCAGTTCTTC	CASTLREGEQFF
TRBV5-1	TRBD2	TRBJ2-5	16	.	TGCGCCAGCAGCTTCGGGACTAGCGGGGGAGAAGAGACCCAGTACTTC	CASSFGTSGGEETQYF
TRBV5-4	TRBD2	TRBJ2-7	17	.	TGTGCCAGCAGCTTGGGGGGACTAGCGGATCTCTCCTACGAGCAGTACTTC	CASSLGGLADLSYEQYF
TRBV7-8	.	TRBJ2-3	16	.	TGTGCCAGCAGCTTGGTCGGAGAGCCGGAGAAAGATACGCAGTATTTT	CASSLVGEPEKDTQYF
TRBV9	TRBD1	TRBJ2-5	15	.	TGTGCCAGCAGCGTAGCGGGGACAGCACAAGAGACCCAGTACTTC	CASSVAGTAQETQYF
TRBV9	TRBD2	TRBJ2-1	17	.	TGTGCCAGCAGCGTAGACCCCGCTAGCGGGGGGTACAATGAGCAGTTCTTC	CASSVDPASGGYNEQFF
TRBV7-9	TRBD2	TRBJ2-1	16	.	TGTGCCAGCAGCGCCAGACTAGCGGGTACCTACAATGAGCAGTTCTTC	CASSARLAGTYNEQFF
TRBV2	.	TRBJ1-2	13	.	TGTGCCAGCAGTGAAGTCGGCACCTATGGCTACACCTTC	CASSEVGTYGYTF
TRBV7-9	.	TRBJ1-5	14	.	TGTGCCAGCAGCTTAGAAACGGGCAATCAGCCCCAGCATTTT	CASSLETGNQPQHF
TRBV2	.	TRBJ1-1	16	.	TGTGCCAGCAGCCTTTTGGGGGAACAGGGAGGAACTGAAGCTTTCTTT	CASSLLGEQGGTEAFF
TRBV25-1	.	TRBJ1-4	13	.	TGTGCCAGCACCGAATGGGGGAGAGAAAAACTGTTTTTT	CASTEWGREKLFF
TRBV6-6	TRBD2	TRBJ2-7	16	once	TGTGCCAGCAGTTACTCGGGCGGGGGTTTCTCCTACGAGCAGTACTTC	CASSYSGGGFSYEQYF
TRBV15	TRBD2	TRBJ2-5	16	.	TGTGCCACCAGCCCCCGCCTAGCGGGGGCCGGGGAGACCCAGTACTTC	CATSPRLAGAGETQYF
TRBV28	TRBD2	TRBJ2-7	15	.	TGTGCCAGCAGTTTGGCGGGGGACCCGTCCTACGAGCAGTACTTC	CASSLAGDPSYEQYF
TRBV7-3	TRBD2	TRBJ2-7	15	.	TGTGCCAGCAGCCTAAGTAGCGGGGGCCGCTACGAGCAGTACTTC	CASSLSSGGRYEQYF
TRBV7-6	.	TRBJ1-5	14	.	TGTGCCAGCAGCTCGAGGGTTAGCAATCAGCCCCAGCATTTT	CASSSRVSNQPQHF
TRBV7-8	.	TRBJ2-3	16	.	TGTGCCAGCAGCCCCGACAGGGGAGGGTCGGCAGATACGCAGTATTTT	CASSPDRGGSADTQYF
TRBV9	.	TRBJ2-7	18	.	TGTGCCAGCAGCGTAGGGGACGGTTCAACTAATGTACCCTACGAGCAGTACTTC	CASSVGDGSTNVPYEQYF
TRBV6-5	.	TRBJ2-5	15	.	TGTGCCAGCAGTTACTCACGGCCCTGGGAAGGGCCCCAGTACTTC	CASSYSRPWEGPQYF
TRBV4-3	.	TRBJ1-5	14	.	TGCGCCAGCAGCCAAAGGGGTGGCAATCAGCCCCAGCATTTT	CASSQRGGNQPQHF
TRBV7-2	.	TRBJ1-2	13	.	TGTGCCAGCAGCTTAGGGTACAGCTATGGCTACACCTTC	CASSLGYSYGYTF
TRBV29-1	TRBD1	TRBJ2-5	12	.	TGCAGCGTTGACGGCCACAGGGGGACCCAGTACTTC	CSVDGHRGTQYF
TRBV7-2	.	TRBJ2-7	14	.	TGTGCCAGCAGCTTAGCAAGGACAGTAGGAGAGCAGTACTTC	CASSLARTVGEQYF
TRBV10-3	TRBD1	TRBJ1-2	16	.	TGTGCCATCAGTGAGTCCCCTATGGCAGGGGGCTATGGCTACACCTTC	CAISESPMAGGYGYTF
TRBV4-1	.	TRBJ1-4	17	.	TGCGCCAGCAGCCAAGATATAGGCTCTGCAACTAATGAAAAACTGTTTTTT	CASSQDIGSATNEKLFF
TRBV4-1	.	TRBJ1-2	14	.	TGCGCCAGCAGCCAAGATCCCGACAGATCTGGCTACACCTTC	CASSQDPDRSGYTF
TRBV4-3	.	TRBJ2-1	15	.	TGCGCCAGCAGCCAGGACCAGCTGGGTCTCAATGAGCAGTTCTTC	CASSQDQLGLNEQFF
TRBV29-1	TRBD2	TRBJ2-1	13	.	TGCAGCGTTGCGACTAGCGCTAACAATGAGCAGTTCTTC	CSVATSANNEQFF
TRBV7-9	.	TRBJ2-5	15	.	TGTGCCAGCAGCTCCGCCATGCCAGGGGCAGAGACCCAGTACTTC	CASSSAMPGAETQYF
TRBV6-6	TRBD1	TRBJ1-4	13	.	TGTGCCAGCAGCATGGACAGGCCTGAAAAACTGTTTTTT	CASSMDRPEKLFF
TRBV5-1	TRBD1	TRBJ2-5	14	.	TGCGCCAGCAGCACACGGACAGGGGAAGAGACCCAGTACTTC	CASSTRTGEETQYF
TRBV20-1	TRBD1	TRBJ1-2	11	.	TGCACCGCGGACAGGGAAAATGGCTACACCTTC	CTADRENGYTF
TRBV7-9	.	TRBJ1-6	15	.	TGTGCCAGCAGTACTCCGAGACAACTTAATTCACCCCTCCACTTT	CASSTPRQLNSPLHF
TRBV19	.	TRBJ1-2	16	.	TGTGCCAGTAGTATGGGGTCCTTTAACCCTAACTATGGCTACACCTTC	CASSMGSFNPNYGYTF
TRBV6-5	TRBD1	TRBJ1-6	16	.	TGTGCCAGCAGTTCTACCAGGGGGCTCGGTAATTCACCCCTCCACTTT	CASSSTRGLGNSPLHF
TRBV27	.	TRBJ2-1	14	.	TGTGCCAGCAGTTCTCCTCCCCTCTACAATGAGCAGTTCTTC	CASSSPPLYNEQFF
TRBV6-1	.	TRBJ1-1	16	once	TGTGCCAGCAGTGAATTCGACAGGAGGGTGAACACTGAAGCTTTCTTT	CASSEFDRRVNTEAFF
TRBV29-1	TRBD1	TRBJ1-2	13	.	TGCAGCGTTGGGGGACAGGGAGCGTATGGCTACACCTTC	CSVGGQGAYGYTF
TRBV18	.	TRBJ1-1	15	.	TGTGCCAGCTCACAAGTAAGTCCTGGGAACACTGAAGCTTTCTTT	CASSQVSPGNTEAFF
TRBV13	.	TRBJ2-2	13	.	TGTGCCAGCAGCCCTGGGAACACCGGGGAGCTGTTTTTT	CASSPGNTGELFF